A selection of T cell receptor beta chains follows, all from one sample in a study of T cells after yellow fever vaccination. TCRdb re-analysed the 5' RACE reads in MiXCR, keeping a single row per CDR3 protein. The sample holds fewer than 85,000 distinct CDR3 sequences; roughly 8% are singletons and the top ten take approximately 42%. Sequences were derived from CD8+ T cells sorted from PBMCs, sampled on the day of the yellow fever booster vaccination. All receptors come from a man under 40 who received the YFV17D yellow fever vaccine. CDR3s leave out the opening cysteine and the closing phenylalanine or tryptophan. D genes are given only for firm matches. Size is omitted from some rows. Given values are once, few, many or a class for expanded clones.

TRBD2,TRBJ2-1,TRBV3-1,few,ASSPLGLAGTSYNEQF
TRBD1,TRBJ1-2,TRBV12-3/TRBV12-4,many,ASSRTGLGGYT
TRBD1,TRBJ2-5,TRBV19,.,ASSIDGGTGGETQY
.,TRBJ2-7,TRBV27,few,ASSPPGVTYEQY
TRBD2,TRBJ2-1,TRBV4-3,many,ASSQVLAGGVHNEQF
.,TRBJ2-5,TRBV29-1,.,SAGRETQY
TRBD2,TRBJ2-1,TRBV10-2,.,ASSEAGGPYNEQF
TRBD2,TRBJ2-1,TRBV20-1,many,SATWTSGYNEQF
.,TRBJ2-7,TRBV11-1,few,ASSLSAVSSYEQY
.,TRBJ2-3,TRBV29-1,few,SVVADTQY
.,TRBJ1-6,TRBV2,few,AGTESSYNSPLH
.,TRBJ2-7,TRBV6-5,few,ASSYLSPSSYEQY
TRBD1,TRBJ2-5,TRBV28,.,ASSFFGAGGPDTQY